The source of this T cell receptor (beta chain) is a study of blood T cell repertoires in COVID-19. Study overall: PBMCs, B-cell-depleted T cells, or T cells provided the cDNA or gDNA that made up the material.

The CDR3 totals 19 residues. The trim removed 1 base at V and 3 bases at J, leaving 14 bases unmatched. CDR1 is SGHAT and CDR2 is FQNNGV in the germline V gene. Sequencing used immunoSEQ multiplex PCR; TCRdb keeps in-frame clones, though not all of them. The data contain 70,000 or so clones, approximately 85% of them singletons. The receptor was isolated from a woman older than 75 with active or convalescent COVID-19. Sequenced: peripheral blood. The chain employs TRBV11-2 and TRBJ1-3, with TRBD1 identical over 8 bases. The CDR3 sequence: CASSLVPRPGTGGGNTIYF. The CDR3 DNA follows: TGTGCCAGCAGCTTAGTACCCCGTCCCGGGACAGGAGGTGGAAACACCATATATTTT.